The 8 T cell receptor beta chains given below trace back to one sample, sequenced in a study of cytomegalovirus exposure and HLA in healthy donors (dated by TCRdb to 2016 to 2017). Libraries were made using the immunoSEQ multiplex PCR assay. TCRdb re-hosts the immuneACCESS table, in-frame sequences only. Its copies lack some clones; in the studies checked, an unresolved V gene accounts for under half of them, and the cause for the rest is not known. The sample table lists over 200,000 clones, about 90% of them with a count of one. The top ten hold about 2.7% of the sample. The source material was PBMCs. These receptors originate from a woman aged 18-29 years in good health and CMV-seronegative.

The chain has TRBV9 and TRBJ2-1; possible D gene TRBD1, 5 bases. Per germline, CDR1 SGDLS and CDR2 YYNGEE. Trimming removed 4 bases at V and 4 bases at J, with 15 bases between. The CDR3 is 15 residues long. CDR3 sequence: CASSSHGAEYNEQFF. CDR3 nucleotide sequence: TGTGCCAGCAGCAGTCATGGGGCGGAGTACAATGAGCAGTTCTTC.

In DNA, the CDR3 is TGTGCCAACTTGACAGCTGAAGCTTTCTTT. Its protein is CANLTAEAFF. The chain combines TRBV28 with TRBJ1-1; D is possibly TRBD1 (5 bases). V was cut by 10 bases and J by 6 bases, with 9 bases left in between. This CDR3 has 10 residues. Germline V gene data show CDR1 as MDHEN and CDR2 as SYDVKM.

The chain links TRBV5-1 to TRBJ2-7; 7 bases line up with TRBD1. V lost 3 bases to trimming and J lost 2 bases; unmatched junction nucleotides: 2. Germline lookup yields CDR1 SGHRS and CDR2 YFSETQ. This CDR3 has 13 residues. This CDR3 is CASSWGQTYEQYF. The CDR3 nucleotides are TGCGCCAGCAGCTGGGGACAGACCTACGAGCAGTACTTC.

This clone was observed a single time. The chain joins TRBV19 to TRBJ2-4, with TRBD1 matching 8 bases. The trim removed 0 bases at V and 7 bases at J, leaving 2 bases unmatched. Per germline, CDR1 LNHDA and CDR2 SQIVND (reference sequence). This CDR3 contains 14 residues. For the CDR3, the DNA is TGTGCCAGTAGTATAGACCAGGGGGCGAACATTCAGTACTTC. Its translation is CASSIDQGANIQYF.

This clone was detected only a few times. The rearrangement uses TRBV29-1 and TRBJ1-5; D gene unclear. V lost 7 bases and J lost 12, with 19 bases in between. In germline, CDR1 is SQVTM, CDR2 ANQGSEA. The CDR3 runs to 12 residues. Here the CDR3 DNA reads TGCAGCGCGGGCGTCGGGAGGGAACTCCAGCATTTT. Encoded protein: CSAGVGRELQHF.

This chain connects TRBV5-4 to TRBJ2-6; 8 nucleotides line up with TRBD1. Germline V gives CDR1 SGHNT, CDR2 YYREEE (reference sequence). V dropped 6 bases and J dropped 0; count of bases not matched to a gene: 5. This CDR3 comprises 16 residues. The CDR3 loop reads CASMTGVNSGANVLTF. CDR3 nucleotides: TGTGCCAGCATGACAGGGGTCAACTCTGGGGCCAACGTCCTGACTTTC.

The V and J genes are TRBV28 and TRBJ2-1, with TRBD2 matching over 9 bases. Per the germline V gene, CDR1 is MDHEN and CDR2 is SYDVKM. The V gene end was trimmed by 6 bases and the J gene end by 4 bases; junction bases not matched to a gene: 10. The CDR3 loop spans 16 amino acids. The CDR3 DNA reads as TGTGCCAGCAGCCCGCAGTGGACTAGCGCTTACAATGAGCAGTTCTTC. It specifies CASSPQWTSAYNEQFF.

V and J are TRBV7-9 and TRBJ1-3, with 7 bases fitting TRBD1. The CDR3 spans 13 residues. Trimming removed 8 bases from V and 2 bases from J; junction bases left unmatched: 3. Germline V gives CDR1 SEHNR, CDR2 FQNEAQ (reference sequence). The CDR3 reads CASGTGAGNTIYF. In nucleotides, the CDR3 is TGTGCCAGCGGAACAGGGGCTGGAAACACCATATATTTT.